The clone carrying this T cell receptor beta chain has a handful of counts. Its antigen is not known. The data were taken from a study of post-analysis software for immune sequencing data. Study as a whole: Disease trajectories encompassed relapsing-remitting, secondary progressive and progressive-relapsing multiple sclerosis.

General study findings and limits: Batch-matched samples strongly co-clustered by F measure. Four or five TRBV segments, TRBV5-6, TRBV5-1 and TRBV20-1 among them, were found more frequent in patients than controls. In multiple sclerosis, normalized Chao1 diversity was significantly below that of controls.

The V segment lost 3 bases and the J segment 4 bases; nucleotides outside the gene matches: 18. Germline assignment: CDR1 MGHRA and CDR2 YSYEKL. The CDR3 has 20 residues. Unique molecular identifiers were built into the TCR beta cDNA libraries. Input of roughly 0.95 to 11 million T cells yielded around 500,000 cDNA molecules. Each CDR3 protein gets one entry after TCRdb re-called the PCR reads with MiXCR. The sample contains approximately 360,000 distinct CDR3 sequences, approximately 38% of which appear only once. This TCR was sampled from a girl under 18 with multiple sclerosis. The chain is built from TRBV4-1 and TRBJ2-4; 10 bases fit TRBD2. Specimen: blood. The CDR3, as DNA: TGCGCCAGCAGCCACCAGGCAATAGCGGGGGGTAGTCGGACGAAAAACATTCAGTACTTC. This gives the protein CASSHQAIAGGSRTKNIQYF.